Each of the 30 T cell receptor beta chains below was sequenced from the same sample in a study of blood T cell repertoires in COVID-19. Clones were sequenced by immunoSEQ multiplex PCR, and TCRdb holds only the in-frame ones, with some missing. The data show some 160,000 clones, 80% seen once. Sequencing was carried out using peripheral blood. These receptors all come from a woman aged 45-60 years with acute or convalescent COVID-19.

The table lists this clone with a few counts. V is TRBV28 and J is TRBJ1-3; perhaps TRBD1 as D (6 bases). Germline V CDR1 and CDR2: MDHEN, SYDVKM. The length of the CDR3 is 17 residues. The V end was cut by 6 bases, the J end by 3 bases, with 21 bases between. The CDR3 nucleotides read TGTGCCAGCAGCGGGGGGCAAGCCCTGGGGTATGGAAACACCATATATTTT. Translated, it gives CASSGGQALGYGNTIYF.

This rearrangement joins TRBV10-3 to TRBJ1-1; tentatively, D is TRBD1 (5 bases). Germline V CDR1 and CDR2: ENHRY, SYGVKD. The V end was cut by 4 bases, the J end by 3 bases, with 12 bases between. This CDR3 contains 14 residues. The CDR3 loop is CAISGARVDTEAFF. The CDR3 coding sequence is TGTGCCATCAGTGGGGCCAGGGTTGACACTGAAGCTTTCTTT.

This rearrangement joins TRBV18 to TRBJ1-2; maybe TRBD1 (5 bases). V lost 6 bases and J 4 bases, leaving 12 bases between the germline ends. CDR1 KGHSH and CDR2 LQKENI come from the germline V gene. This CDR3 has 13 residues. The CDR3 nucleotides read TGTGCCAGCTCTTCTGACAGAAGCTATGGCTACACCTTC. This codes for CASSSDRSYGYTF.

There are a few counts of this clone. The chain joins TRBV7-2 to TRBJ1-5, with D uncertain. There are 14 residues in the CDR3. Trimming took 5 bases from V and 3 from J, leaving 11 bases between them. Germline loops: CDR1 SGHTA, CDR2 FQGNSA. CDR3 nucleotides: TGTGCCAGCAGCGCGGTCAGCCTCAATCAGCCCCAGCATTTT. This translates into CASSAVSLNQPQHF. The full variable domain, rest sourced from reference TRBV7-2 and TRBJ1-5, is GAGVSQSPSNKVTEKGKDVELRCDPISGHTALYWYRQSLGQGLEFLIYFQGNSAPDKSGLPSDRFSAERTGGSVSTLTIQRTQQEDSAVYLCASSAVSLNQPQHFGDGTRLSIL.

The chain uses TRBV7-2 and TRBJ1-4, with no clear D. There are 13 residues in the CDR3. Germline loops: CDR1 SGHTA, CDR2 FQGNSA. Trimming removed 2 bases from V and 7 bases from J, with 8 bases in between. The CDR3 nucleotides are TGTGCCAGCAGCTTAAGCGAGGGTGAAAAACTGTTTTTT. It encodes CASSLSEGEKLFF.

The rearrangement links TRBV18 to TRBJ2-3, with a weak D call TRBD2 (6 bases). Trimming took off 2 bases at V and 5 bases at J, with 14 bases between the two ends. Per germline, CDR1 KGHSH and CDR2 LQKENI. CDR3 length equals 15 residues. DNA of the CDR3: TGTGCCAGCTCACCATCGGGCCTGGGAGGAGATACGCAGTATTTT. This codes for CASSPSGLGGDTQYF.

The V and J genes are TRBV12-3 or TRBV12-4 and TRBJ1-4; D gene ambiguous. The CDR3 runs 13 residues. Trimming removed 4 bases from V and 7 bases from J, with 10 bases in between. In nucleotides, the CDR3 is TGTGCCAGCAGTTCGGCACGACTTGAAAAACTGTTTTTT. Translated, it gives CASSSARLEKLFF.

V and J are TRBV3-1 (or the pseudogene TRBV3-2) and TRBJ2-7; the D gene is possibly TRBD2 (6 bases). The germline gives CDR1 LGHDT, CDR2 YNNKEL (reference sequence). The CDR3 is 14 amino acids. Trimming removed 2 bases from V and 6 bases from J, with 14 bases in between. DNA for the CDR3: TGTGCCAGCAGCCAAAGTGGGGGGAGCAGCGAGCAGTACTTC. Translating gives CASSQSGGSSEQYF.

This clone was observed a single time. The V and J genes are TRBV4-3 and TRBJ1-1, with D unresolved. V shed 4 bases and J shed 1 base, with 10 bases lying between them. The germline CDR1 and CDR2 sequences are LGHNA and YSLEER. The CDR3 extends over 14 amino acids. The CDR3 here is CASSPELANTEAFF. The DNA of the CDR3 is TGCGCCAGCAGCCCGGAGCTGGCGAACACTGAAGCTTTCTTT.

The chain is built from TRBV7-9 and TRBJ2-1; 10 bases line up with TRBD2. Germline V gene lookup returns CDR1 SEHNR and CDR2 FQNEAQ (reference sequence). The CDR3 has 15 residues. Trimming took 0 bases from V and 10 from J; bases not matched to a gene: 6. The CDR3 protein is CASSLAGLAATEQFF. The CDR3 coding sequence is TGTGCCAGCAGCTTAGCCGGACTAGCGGCCACCGAGCAGTTCTTC.

This chain connects TRBV6-5 to TRBJ2-7; 8 bases align to TRBD1. The length of the CDR3 is 13 residues. The germline V gene encodes CDR1 MNHEY and CDR2 SVGAGI. Unmatched junction bases numbered 3, after V lost 6 bases and J lost 2 bases. This CDR3 reads CASRGTGTYEQYF. CDR3 coding DNA: TGTGCCAGCAGAGGGACAGGAACCTACGAGCAGTACTTC.

The gene calls are TRBV7-2 and TRBJ2-7, with 11 bases matching TRBD2. Germline lookup yields CDR1 SGHTA and CDR2 FQGNSA. After removal of 0 bases from V and 0 bases from J, the junction contained 1 base not matched to a gene. This CDR3 spans 16 amino acids. CDR3 loop: CASSLAGTSGSYEQYF. CDR3 coding DNA: TGTGCCAGCAGCTTAGCGGGGACTAGCGGCTCCTACGAGCAGTACTTC.

The chain uses TRBV16 and TRBJ2-1; a weak D match, TRBD2 (6 bases). V was shortened by 0 bases and J by 10 bases, with 19 bases between the two germline ends. Germline CDR1 and CDR2: KGHSY and FQNENV. The CDR3 is 16 residues long. The CDR3 here is CASSQSQVAAEREQFF. Here the CDR3 DNA reads TGTGCCAGCAGCCAATCGCAGGTAGCGGCGGAAAGGGAGCAGTTCTTC.

The gene calls are TRBV27 and TRBJ1-1, with unresolved D. The CDR3 runs 13 residues. Germline lookup yields CDR1 MNHEY and CDR2 SMNVEV (reference sequence). The V gene lost 5 bases and the J gene lost 1 base, with 8 bases spanning the gap. Here the CDR3 DNA reads TGTGCCAGCAGTGTCGAGAGGAACACTGAAGCTTTCTTT. Translated: CASSVERNTEAFF.

The J gene is TRBJ2-1, the V gene TRBV5-1; TRBD1 matches at 10 bases. V dropped 1 base and J dropped 6; count of bases not matched to a gene: 4. Germline values: CDR1 SGHRS, CDR2 YFSETQ. The CDR3 runs 15 residues. CDR3 nucleotide sequence: TGCGCCAGCAGCTTGTCGGGACAGGGGTCCAATGAGCAGTTCTTC. This translates into CASSLSGQGSNEQFF.

The chain has TRBV12-3 or TRBV12-4 and TRBJ1-2; D gene ambiguous. The CDR3 length is 13 residues. V was pared by 4 bases and J by 3 bases, with 9 bases between. This CDR3 is CASSYGEDYGYTF. The CDR3 DNA reads as TGTGCCAGCAGTTATGGCGAGGACTATGGCTACACCTTC.

V and J are TRBV9 and TRBJ2-7; D perhaps matches TRBD1 (7 bases). This CDR3 region has 11 residues. V dropped 4 bases and J dropped 7 bases, with 9 bases sitting between them. Per the germline V gene, CDR1 is SGDLS and CDR2 is YYNGEE. The CDR3 spells CASSQGGEQYF. The CDR3 DNA sequence: TGTGCCAGCAGCCAGGGGGGTGAGCAGTACTTC.

The chain employs TRBV7-8 and TRBJ1-1; TRBD1 matches at 8 bases. Germline-derived CDR1 and CDR2 are SGHVS and FQNEAQ. CDR3 size: 14 residues. Unmatched junction bases numbered 3, after V lost 3 bases and J lost 3 bases. The chain's CDR3 is CASSFQGAYTEAFF. In DNA form, the CDR3 reads TGTGCCAGCAGCTTTCAGGGGGCGTACACTGAAGCTTTCTTT. Together with reference TRBV7-8 and TRBJ1-1, the CDR3 gives the full variable domain: GAGVSQSPRYKVAKRGQDVALRCDPISGHVSLFWYQQALGQGPEFLTYFQNEAQLDKSGLPSDRFFAERPEGSVSTLKIQRTQQEDSAVYLCASSFQGAYTEAFFGQGTRLTVV.

The V call is TRBV2, the J call TRBJ2-1, with D perhaps TRBD2 (5 bases). This CDR3 is 14 amino acids long. With 3 bases removed from V and 3 bases from J, the gap between germline ends came to 9 bases. Germline lookup yields CDR1 SNHLY and CDR2 FYNNEI. The CDR3 region is CASSELGVYNEQFF. CDR3 bases: TGTGCCAGCAGTGAGCTCGGGGTCTACAATGAGCAGTTCTTC.

The V gene is TRBV29-1, the J gene TRBJ2-3; 10 nucleotides align to TRBD1. With 2 bases clipped from V and 3 bases from J, the junction kept 2 bases outside the gene matches. Germline assignment: CDR1 SQVTM and CDR2 ANQGSEA. The CDR3 is 14 residues long. The CDR3 region has the DNA TGCAGCGTTGAAATGGACAGGGGGACAGATACGCAGTATTTT. Its translation is CSVEMDRGTDTQYF.

The CDR3 protein is CASSKTWGDYGYTF. The DNA of the CDR3 is TGTGCCAGCTCAAAGACATGGGGGGACTATGGCTACACCTTC. This chain links TRBV18 with TRBJ1-2; possible D gene TRBD1, 5 bases. Trimming pared 5 bases from V and 3 bases from J, leaving 13 bases between. This CDR3 has 14 residues. Germline-derived CDR1 and CDR2 are KGHSH and LQKENI. Supplemented by reference TRBV18 and TRBJ1-2, the full variable domain reads NAGVMQNPRHLVRRRGQEARLRCSPMKGHSHVYWYRQLPEEGLKFMVYLQKENIIDESGMPKERFSAEFPKEGPSILRIQQVVRGDSAAYFCASSKTWGDYGYTFGSGTRLTVV.

The V and J genes are TRBV18 and TRBJ1-2, with D possibly TRBD1 on 6 matching bases. Per germline, CDR1 KGHSH and CDR2 LQKENI. With 3 bases removed from V and 2 bases from J, the gap between germline ends came to 13 bases. The CDR3 consists of 15 residues. The CDR3 bases are TGTGCCAGCTCACCCGCGATGCAGGGGAACTATGGCTACACCTTC. Amino acids: CASSPAMQGNYGYTF.

This clone was picked up one time. The V and J genes are TRBV2 and TRBJ1-2; D perhaps matches TRBD1 (5 bases). V dropped 7 bases and J dropped 3 bases, with 12 bases sitting between them. The CDR3 has 13 residues. Germline V gene lookup returns CDR1 SNHLY and CDR2 FYNNEI. DNA for the CDR3: TGTGCCAGCATCGACGAAGGGGACTATGGCTACACCTTC. Encoded protein: CASIDEGDYGYTF.

This sequence joins TRBV4-2 and TRBJ2-7; 10 nucleotides align to TRBD2. The CDR3 extends over 15 amino acids. Germline CDR1 reads LGHNA; CDR2 reads YNFKEQ. The J segment lost 0 bases and the V segment lost 3 bases, leaving 2 bases of the junction unmatched. The CDR3 region is CASSQASGSSYEQYF. In nucleotides, the CDR3 is TGTGCCAGCAGCCAGGCTAGCGGGAGCTCCTACGAGCAGTACTTC.

V and J are TRBV28 and TRBJ2-7, with 10 bases fitting TRBD1. V shed 6 bases, J shed 3 bases, and the junction held 8 bases outside the gene matches. Germline assignment: CDR1 MDHEN and CDR2 SYDVKM. This CDR3 region has 15 residues. The CDR3 loop reads CASSAGQGNFYEQYF. CDR3 in DNA: TGTGCCAGCAGCGCGGGACAGGGGAACTTCTACGAGCAGTACTTC.

The chain is built from TRBV7-2 and TRBJ1-4, with TRBD1 identical over 10 bases. V gave up 5 bases and J gave up 2 bases; unmatched junction bases: 14. The CDR3 consists of 19 residues. Germline-derived CDR1 and CDR2 are SGHTA and FQGNSA. The CDR3 protein is CASSPGDRGPRGTNEKLFF. The DNA of the CDR3 is TGTGCCAGCAGCCCAGGGGACAGGGGACCGAGGGGGACTAATGAAAAACTGTTTTTT.

The V and J genes are TRBV6-4 and TRBJ2-7; possible D gene TRBD2, 6 bases. The germline gives CDR1 MRHNA, CDR2 SNTAGT. The CDR3 totals 15 residues. V was clipped by 6 bases and J by 4 bases, with 19 bases between them. CDR3: CASRAGTPWLYEQYF. The CDR3 DNA sequence: TGTGCCAGCAGGGCCGGGACTCCTTGGTTATACGAGCAGTACTTC.

This clone was detected many times. The chain links TRBV5-1 to TRBJ2-2; possibly TRBD2 for D (5 bases). V shed 3 bases and J shed 0 bases, with 12 bases lying between them. From germline, CDR1 is SGHRS and CDR2 YFSETQ. The CDR3 sequence is 16 residues long. The CDR3 bases are TGCGCCAGCAGCTCAAAAGCGGCGGCGAACACCGGGGAGCTGTTTTTT. It translates to CASSSKAAANTGELFF.

This chain uses TRBV6-5 with TRBJ1-5; weak D call: TRBD1 (5 bases). This CDR3 region has 14 residues. Deletions cut 8 bases from V and 5 bases from J, with 16 bases between. Germline V gives CDR1 MNHEY, CDR2 SVGAGI. The CDR3 DNA sequence: TGTGCCAGCCGGGGCGGGGCCCCGGATCAGCCCCAGCATTTT. Translating it yields CASRGGAPDQPQHF.

This clone was observed a few times. Written as DNA, the CDR3 is TGTGCCACCATAGACAGGAGCACAGATACGCAGTATTTT. It is translated as CATIDRSTDTQYF. The chain employs TRBV24-1 and TRBJ2-3; D may be TRBD1 (6 bases). The germline gives CDR1 KGHDR, CDR2 SFDVKD. Trimming took 8 bases from V and 0 from J, leaving 8 bases between them. The CDR3 runs to 13 residues.